This is a list of T cell receptor beta chains from one sample in a study of blood T cell repertoires in COVID-19. Repertoires were generated with immunoSEQ multiplex PCR, while TCRdb's copy carries only in-frame clones and drops some. The table has about 360,000 clones, 70% to 90% seen once. The source material was PBMCs or T cells enriched from blood (not recorded which). Receptors originate from a woman aged 40-49 years with acute COVID-19. Each CDR3 is given without its conserved first and last residue.

J	V	length	CDR3
TRBJ1-5	TRBV6-5	11	ASSNRVHQPQH
TRBJ2-7	TRBV7-9	12	ASSTRTGGHEQY
TRBJ1-5	TRBV2	12	ASSETRGPQPQH
TRBJ1-3	TRBV7-9	15	ASSPAWTGVLGNTIY
TRBJ1-6	TRBV3-1/TRBV3-2	12	ASSQQGDNSPLH
TRBJ1-3	TRBV11-2	12	ASSLVGGGNTIY
TRBJ2-1	TRBV7-9	15	ASSSTPGLAIVNEQF
TRBJ1-1	TRBV20-1	9	SATRDSKAF
TRBJ2-2	TRBV18	15	ASSPPRGEANTGELF
TRBJ1-1	TRBV5-1	12	ASSGGQGNTEAF
TRBJ2-1	TRBV27	10	ASRDSYNEQF
TRBJ2-3	TRBV7-6	12	ASSLLEATDTQY
TRBJ1-2	TRBV24-1	13	ATSDFRGDAYGYT
TRBJ2-1	TRBV19	12	ASSGTGGRNEQF
TRBJ1-5	TRBV18	13	ASSPRGQGDQPQH
TRBJ2-4	TRBV15	19	ATSRDSTGLARQIAKNIQY
TRBJ2-5	TRBV19	12	ASSSRTGGETQY
TRBJ2-3	TRBV3-1/TRBV3-2	14	ASSQAGQGALDTQY
TRBJ1-1	TRBV13	12	ASSLTGKRTEAF
TRBJ1-4	TRBV10-3	12	AISESGVNEKLF
TRBJ1-3	TRBV6-5	14	ASSYGRAFSGNTIY
TRBJ1-1	TRBV12-3/TRBV12-4	10	ATRDRGLEAF
TRBJ2-5	TRBV19	13	ASSDRGGTQETQY
TRBJ1-2	TRBV6-5	10	ASSPNRVGYT